The present T cell receptor beta chain was sequenced within a study of T cell repertoires in cytomegalovirus infection. Remarks on this clonotype: Its antigen is unknown.

TCRdb called the reads again in MiXCR, with one record for every CDR3 protein. The table has approximately 500,000 distinct CDR3 sequences, 30% to 40% seen once. The sequencing used cultured PBMCs, collected from culture after CMV antigen stimulation. This TCR was recovered from a human donor in good health (CMV status not recorded). Some clones in this sample may be carry-over from other donors' samples.

CDR3 nucleotide sequence: TGTGCCAGCAGCTTAGTCGTATTCACCTACAATGAGCAGTTCTTC. Amino acid sequence: CASSLVVFTYNEQFF. This chain joins TRBV7-9 and TRBJ2-1; no firm D call. Trimming took off 1 base at V and 2 bases at J, with 9 bases between the two ends. The CDR3 loop spans 15 amino acids. Germline V gives CDR1 SEHNR, CDR2 FQNEAQ (reference sequence). The variable domain in full, with the rest retrieved from reference TRBV7-9 and TRBJ2-1, is DTGVSQNPRHKITKRGQNVTFRCDPISEHNRLYWYRQTLGQGPEFLTYFQNEAQLEKSRLLSDRFSAERPKGSFSTLEIQRTEQGDSAMYLCASSLVVFTYNEQFFGPGTRLTVL.